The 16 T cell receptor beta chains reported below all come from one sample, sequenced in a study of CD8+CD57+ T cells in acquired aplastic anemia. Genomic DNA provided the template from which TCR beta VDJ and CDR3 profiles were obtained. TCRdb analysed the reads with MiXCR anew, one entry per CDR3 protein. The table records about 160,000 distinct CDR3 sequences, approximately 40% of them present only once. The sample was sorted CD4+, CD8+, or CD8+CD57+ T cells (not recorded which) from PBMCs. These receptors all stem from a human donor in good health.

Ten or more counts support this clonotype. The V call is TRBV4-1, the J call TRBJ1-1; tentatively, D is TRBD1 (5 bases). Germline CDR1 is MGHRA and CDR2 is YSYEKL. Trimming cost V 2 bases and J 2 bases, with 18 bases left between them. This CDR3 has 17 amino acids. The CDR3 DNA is TGCGCCAGCAGCCAATGTGCGGGACCGGTTTGTAACACTGAAGCTTTCTTT. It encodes CASSQCAGPVCNTEAFF.

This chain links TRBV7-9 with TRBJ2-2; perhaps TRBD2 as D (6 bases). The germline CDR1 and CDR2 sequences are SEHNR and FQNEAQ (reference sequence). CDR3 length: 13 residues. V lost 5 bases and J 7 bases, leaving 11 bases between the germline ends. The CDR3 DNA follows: TGTGCCAGCAGCCCCGGGAGACGCGGGGAGCTGTTTTTT. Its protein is CASSPGRRGELFF.

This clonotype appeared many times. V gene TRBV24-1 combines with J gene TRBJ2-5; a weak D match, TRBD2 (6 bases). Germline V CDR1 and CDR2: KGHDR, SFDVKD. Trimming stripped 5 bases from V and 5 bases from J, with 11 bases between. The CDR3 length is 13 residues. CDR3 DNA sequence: TGTGCCACCAGTGGCGGGGTAGGGGAGACCCAGTACTTC. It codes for CATSGGVGETQYF.

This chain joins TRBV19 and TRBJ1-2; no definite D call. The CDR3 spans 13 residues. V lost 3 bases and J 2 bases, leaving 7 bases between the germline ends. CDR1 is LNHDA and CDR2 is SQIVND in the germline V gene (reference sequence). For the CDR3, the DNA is TGTGCCAGTAGTATCGACGGAAACTATGGCTACACCTTC. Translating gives CASSIDGNYGYTF. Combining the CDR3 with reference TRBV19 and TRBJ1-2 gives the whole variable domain DGGITQSPKYLFRKEGQNVTLSCEQNLNHDAMYWYRQDPGQGLRLIYYSQIVNDFQKGDIAEGYSVSREKKESFPLTVTSAQKNPTAFYLCASSIDGNYGYTFGSGTRLTVV.

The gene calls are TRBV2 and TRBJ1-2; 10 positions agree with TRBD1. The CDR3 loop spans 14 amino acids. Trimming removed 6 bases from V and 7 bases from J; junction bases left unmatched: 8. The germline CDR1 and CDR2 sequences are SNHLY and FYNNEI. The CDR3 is CASRSRDRGGGYTF. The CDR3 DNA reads TGTGCCAGCAGGTCCCGGGACAGGGGTGGTGGCTACACCTTC.

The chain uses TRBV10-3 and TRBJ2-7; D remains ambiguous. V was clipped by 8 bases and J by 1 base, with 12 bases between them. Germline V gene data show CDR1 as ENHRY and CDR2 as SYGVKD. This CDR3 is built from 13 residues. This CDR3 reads CAIWDSSSYEQYF. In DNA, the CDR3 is TGTGCCATCTGGGATTCTTCGTCCTACGAGCAGTACTTC.

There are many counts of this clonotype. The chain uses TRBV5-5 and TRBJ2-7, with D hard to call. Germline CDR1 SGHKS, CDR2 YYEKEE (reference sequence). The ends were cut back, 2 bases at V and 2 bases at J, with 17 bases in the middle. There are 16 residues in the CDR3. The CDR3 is CASSLAPGRYTYEQYF. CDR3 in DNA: TGTGCCAGCAGCTTAGCCCCAGGTAGATACACCTACGAGCAGTACTTC.

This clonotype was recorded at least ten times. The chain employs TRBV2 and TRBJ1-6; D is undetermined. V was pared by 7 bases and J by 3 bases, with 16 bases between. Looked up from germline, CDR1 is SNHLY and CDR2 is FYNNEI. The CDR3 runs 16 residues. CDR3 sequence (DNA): TGTGCCAGCATATATATTGGCAGCCACTATAATTCACCCCTCCACTTT. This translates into CASIYIGSHYNSPLHF.

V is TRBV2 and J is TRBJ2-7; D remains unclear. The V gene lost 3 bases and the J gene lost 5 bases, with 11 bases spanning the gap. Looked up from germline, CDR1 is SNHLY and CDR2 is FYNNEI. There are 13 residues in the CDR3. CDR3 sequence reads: CASSEAASNEQYF. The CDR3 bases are TGTGCCAGCAGTGAGGCGGCGAGCAACGAGCAGTACTTC.

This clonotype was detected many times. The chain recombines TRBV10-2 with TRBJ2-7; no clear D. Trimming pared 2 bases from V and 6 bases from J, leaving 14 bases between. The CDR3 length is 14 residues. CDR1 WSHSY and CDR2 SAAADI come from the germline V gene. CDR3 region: CASSEPFLGFEQYF. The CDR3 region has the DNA TGCGCCAGCAGTGAGCCGTTTTTGGGGTTCGAGCAGTACTTC.

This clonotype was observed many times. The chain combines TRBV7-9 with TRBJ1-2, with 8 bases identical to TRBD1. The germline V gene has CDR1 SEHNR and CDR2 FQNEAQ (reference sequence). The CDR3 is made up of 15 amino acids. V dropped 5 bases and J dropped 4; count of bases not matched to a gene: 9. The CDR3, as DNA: TGTGCCAGCAGCCCATCGGCAGGGGGCGTCTATGGCTACACCTTC. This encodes CASSPSAGGVYGYTF.

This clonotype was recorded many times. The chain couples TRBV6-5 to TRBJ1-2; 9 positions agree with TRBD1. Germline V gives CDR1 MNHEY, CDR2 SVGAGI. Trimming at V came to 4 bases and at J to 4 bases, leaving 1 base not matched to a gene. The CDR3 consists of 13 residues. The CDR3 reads CASSWDRAYGYTF. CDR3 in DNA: TGTGCCAGCAGTTGGGACAGGGCCTATGGCTACACCTTC.

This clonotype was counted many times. This CDR3 reads CASSPLAGGSLTQYF. The CDR3 nucleotides are TGTGCCAGCAGTCCGCTGGCGGGGGGCTCCTTGACCCAGTACTTC. The J gene is TRBJ2-5, the V gene TRBV7-3, with TRBD2 matching over 8 bases. J lost 7 bases, V lost 6 bases, and 13 bases had no gene match. Per germline, CDR1 SGHTA and CDR2 FQGTGA. This CDR3 has 15 residues.

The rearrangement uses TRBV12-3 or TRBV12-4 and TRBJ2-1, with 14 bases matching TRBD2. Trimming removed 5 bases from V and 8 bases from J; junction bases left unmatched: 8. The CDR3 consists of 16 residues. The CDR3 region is CASSPRGTSGSDEQFF. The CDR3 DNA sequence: TGTGCCAGCAGTCCCCGGGGGACTAGCGGGAGCGATGAGCAGTTCTTC.

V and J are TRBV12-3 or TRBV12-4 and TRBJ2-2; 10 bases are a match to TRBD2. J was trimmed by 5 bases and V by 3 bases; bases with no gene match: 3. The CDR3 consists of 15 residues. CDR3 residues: CASSFPSGGTGELFF. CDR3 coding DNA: TGTGCCAGCAGTTTCCCTAGCGGGGGAACCGGGGAGCTGTTTTTT.

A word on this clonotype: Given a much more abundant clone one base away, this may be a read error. CDR3 protein: CASNLRQYNTEAFF. The CDR3 bases are TGTGCCAGCAACTTAAGGCAGTACAACACTGAAGCTTTCTTT. The chain couples TRBV11-1 to TRBJ1-1; D ambiguous. Per the germline V gene, CDR1 is SGHAT and CDR2 is FQDESV (reference sequence). The CDR3 length is 14 residues.